The entry that follows covers one T cell receptor (beta chain) sequence. This entry belongs to a study of OX40 agonist ivuxolimab in advanced cancers. Data came from immunoSEQ multiplex PCR; TCRdb stores just in-frame clones and leaves some out. The profile covers almost 70,000 clones, with nearly 90% appearing a single time and roughly a tenth taken by the ten largest. V was pared by 1 base and J by 5 bases, with 12 bases between. The length of the CDR3 is 15 residues. Germline CDR1 and CDR2: SGHTA and FQGNSA. Sequenced here: CD4+ or CD8+ T cells sorted from blood, sampled in a trial of the OX40 agonist ivuxolimab. This sequence joins TRBV7-2 and TRBJ1-5; D possibly corresponds to TRBD1 (6 bases). This sequence originates from an adult with an advanced solid tumor such as melanoma, head and neck, liver or kidney cancer. This CDR3 is CASSLGTGWDQPQHF. Written as DNA, the CDR3 is TGTGCCAGCAGCTTAGGAACAGGGTGGGATCAGCCCCAGCATTTT. Full variable domain (remainder filled in from reference TRBV7-2 and TRBJ1-5): GAGVSQSPSNKVTEKGKDVELRCDPISGHTALYWYRQSLGQGLEFLIYFQGNSAPDKSGLPSDRFSAERTGGSVSTLTIQRTQQEDSAVYLCASSLGTGWDQPQHFGDGTRLSIL.